This T cell receptor (beta chain) stems from a study of blood T cell repertoires in COVID-19. On the study more broadly: Researchers got acute and convalescent COVID-19 samples from the United States, Italy and Spain. T cells, B-cell-depleted T cells, or PBMCs provided the cDNA or gDNA that served as material.

The CDR3 totals 14 residues. Germline CDR1 reads SGHTA; CDR2 reads FQGNSA. Germline trimming cut 5 bases from V and 4 bases from J; bases unmatched to any gene: 3. Under the authors' procedure: The authors estimated nucleated cell counts from reference gene primer amplification. Sequencing was performed with immunoSEQ multiplex PCR; in TCRdb, only in-frame clones are kept and a portion is missing. V, J and clone size derive from that table, while D and trimming were established from the DNA sequence. The sample shows over 80,000 clones, nearly 90% of them seen only once. The TCR was taken from a woman aged 80 or older with acute or convalescent COVID-19. The rearrangement uses TRBV7-2 and TRBJ2-2; 8 nucleotides match TRBD1. Sequenced sample: peripheral blood. The CDR3 nucleotides read TGTGCCAGCAGCCTAGGGACAGGCACCGGGGAGCTGTTTTTT. Protein sequence: CASSLGTGTGELFF.